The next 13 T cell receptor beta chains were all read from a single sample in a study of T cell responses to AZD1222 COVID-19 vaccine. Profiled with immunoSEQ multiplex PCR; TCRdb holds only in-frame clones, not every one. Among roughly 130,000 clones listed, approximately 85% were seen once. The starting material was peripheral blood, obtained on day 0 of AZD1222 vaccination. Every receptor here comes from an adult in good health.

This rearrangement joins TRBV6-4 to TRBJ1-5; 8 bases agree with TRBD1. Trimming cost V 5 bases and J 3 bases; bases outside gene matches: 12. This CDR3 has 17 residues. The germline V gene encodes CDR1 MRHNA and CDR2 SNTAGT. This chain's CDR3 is CASSPVRTGKYNQPQHF. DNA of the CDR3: TGTGCCAGCAGTCCCGTGAGGACAGGGAAATACAATCAGCCCCAGCATTTT.

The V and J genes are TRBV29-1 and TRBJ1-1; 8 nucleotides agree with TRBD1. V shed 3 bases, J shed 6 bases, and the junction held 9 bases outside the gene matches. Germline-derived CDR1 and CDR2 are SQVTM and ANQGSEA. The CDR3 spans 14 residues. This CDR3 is CSVDRGQGRAEAFF. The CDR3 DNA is TGCAGCGTTGATCGAGGACAGGGTAGGGCTGAAGCTTTCTTT.

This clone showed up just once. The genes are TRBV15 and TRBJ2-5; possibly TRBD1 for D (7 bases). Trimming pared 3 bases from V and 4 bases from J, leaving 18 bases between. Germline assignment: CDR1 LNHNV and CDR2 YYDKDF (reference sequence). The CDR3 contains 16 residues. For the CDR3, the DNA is TGTGCCACCAGCAGGTCGGGACAGCTCGGGGGAGAGACCCAGTACTTC. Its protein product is CATSRSGQLGGETQYF. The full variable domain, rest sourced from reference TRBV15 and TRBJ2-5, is DAMVIQNPRYQVTQFGKPVTLSCSQTLNHNVMYWYQQKSSQAPKLLFHYYDKDFNNEADTPDNFQSRRPNTSFCFLDIRSPGLGDTAMYLCATSRSGQLGGETQYFGPGTRLLVL.

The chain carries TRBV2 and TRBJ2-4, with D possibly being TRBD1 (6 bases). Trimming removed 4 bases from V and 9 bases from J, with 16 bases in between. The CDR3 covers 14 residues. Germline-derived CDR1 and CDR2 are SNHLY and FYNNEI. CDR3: CASSAGREGGIQYF. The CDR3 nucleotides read TGTGCCAGCAGTGCCGGCAGGGAAGGGGGCATTCAGTACTTC.

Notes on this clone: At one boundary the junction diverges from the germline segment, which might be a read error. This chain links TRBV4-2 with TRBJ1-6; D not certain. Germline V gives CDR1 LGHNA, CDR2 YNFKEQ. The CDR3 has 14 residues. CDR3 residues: CASSQDSFNSPLHF. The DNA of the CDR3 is TGTGCCAGCAGCCAAGATTCCTTTAATTCACCCCTCCACTTT.

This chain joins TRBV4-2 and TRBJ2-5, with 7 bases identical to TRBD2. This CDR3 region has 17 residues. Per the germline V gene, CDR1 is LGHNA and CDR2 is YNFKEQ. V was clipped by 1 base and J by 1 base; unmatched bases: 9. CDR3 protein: CASSQGGSGKLQETQYF. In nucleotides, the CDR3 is TGTGCCAGCAGCCAAGGAGGCAGCGGGAAACTCCAAGAGACCCAGTACTTC.

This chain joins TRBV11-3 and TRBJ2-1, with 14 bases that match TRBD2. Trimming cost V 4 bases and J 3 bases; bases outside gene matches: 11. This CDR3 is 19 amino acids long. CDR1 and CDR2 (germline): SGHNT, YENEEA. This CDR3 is CASSSQPMTSGRVYNEQFF. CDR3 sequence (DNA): TGTGCCAGCAGCTCACAACCGATGACTAGCGGGAGGGTCTACAATGAGCAGTTCTTC.

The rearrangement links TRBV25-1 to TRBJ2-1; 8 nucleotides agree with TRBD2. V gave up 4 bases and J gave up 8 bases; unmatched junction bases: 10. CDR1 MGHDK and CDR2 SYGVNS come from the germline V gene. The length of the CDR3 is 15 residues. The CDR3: CASSGSGTRRDEQFF. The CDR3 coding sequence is TGTGCCAGCAGTGGCTCCGGGACTAGAAGGGATGAGCAGTTCTTC.

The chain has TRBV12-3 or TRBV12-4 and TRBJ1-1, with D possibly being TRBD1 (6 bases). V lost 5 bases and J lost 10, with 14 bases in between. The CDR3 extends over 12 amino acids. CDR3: CASSPNRVVAFF. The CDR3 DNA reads TGTGCCAGCAGTCCCAACAGGGTTGTAGCTTTCTTT.

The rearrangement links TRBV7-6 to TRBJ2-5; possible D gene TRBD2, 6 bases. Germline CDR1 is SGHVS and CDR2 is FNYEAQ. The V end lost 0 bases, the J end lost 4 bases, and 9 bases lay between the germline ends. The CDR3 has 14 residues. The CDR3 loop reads CASSLAGGRETQYF. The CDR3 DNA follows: TGTGCCAGCAGCTTAGCAGGAGGGCGAGAGACCCAGTACTTC.

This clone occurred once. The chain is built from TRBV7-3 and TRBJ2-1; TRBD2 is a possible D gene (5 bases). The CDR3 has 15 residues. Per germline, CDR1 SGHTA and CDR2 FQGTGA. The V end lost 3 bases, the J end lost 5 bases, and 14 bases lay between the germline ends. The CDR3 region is CASSLVPSWDNEQFF. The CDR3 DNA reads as TGTGCCAGCAGCTTGGTCCCTAGCTGGGACAATGAGCAGTTCTTC.

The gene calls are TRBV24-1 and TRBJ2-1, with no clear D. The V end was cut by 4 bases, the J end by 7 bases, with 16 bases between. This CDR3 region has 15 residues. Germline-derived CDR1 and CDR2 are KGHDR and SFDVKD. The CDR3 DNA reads TGTGCCACCAGTGACTCCCGGACCAGGTTAAATGAGCAGTTCTTC. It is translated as CATSDSRTRLNEQFF.

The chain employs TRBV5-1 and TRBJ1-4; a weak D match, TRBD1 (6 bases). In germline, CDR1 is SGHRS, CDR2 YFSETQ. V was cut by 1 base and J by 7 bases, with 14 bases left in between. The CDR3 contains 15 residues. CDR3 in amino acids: CASSLTGFRGEKLFF. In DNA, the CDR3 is TGCGCCAGCAGCTTGACAGGGTTTCGGGGTGAAAAACTGTTTTTT. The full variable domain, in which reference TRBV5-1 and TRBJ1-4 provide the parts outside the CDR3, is KAGVTQTPRYLIKTRGQQVTLSCSPISGHRSVSWYQQTPGQGLQFLFEYFSETQRNKGNFPGRFSGRQFSNSRSEMNVSTLELGDSALYLCASSLTGFRGEKLFFGSGTQLSVL.